This TCR beta chain was obtained from a study of response to subunit inactivated influenza vaccine. This CDR3 is 13 amino acids long. Germline V lookup: CDR1 MNHEY, CDR2 SVGEGT. Trimming took 6 bases from V and 6 from J, leaving 12 bases between them. TCRdb called the RT-PCR reads again in MiXCR, with one record for every CDR3 protein. Of about 800,000 distinct CDR3 sequences listed, 21% are singletons. The TCR was taken from a man over 45 who received an inactivated influenza vaccine. The chain employs TRBV6-2 or TRBV6-3 and TRBJ1-5, with D tentatively TRBD1 (6 bases). Sample: PBMCs from blood, taken more than 4 days after vaccination. CDR3 region: CASRSGDVQPQHF. DNA of the CDR3: TGTGCCAGCAGGTCAGGGGATGTTCAGCCCCAGCATTTT.